This record covers a single TCR beta chain. Its antigen is currently unknown. These data originate in a study of OX40 agonist ivuxolimab in advanced cancers. Sequenced by immunoSEQ multiplex PCR; TCRdb stores in-frame clones only, minus some. The repertoire holds fewer than 85,000 clones, with roughly nine tenths as singletons. Overall study findings and caveats: With doses of 0.1 to 3.0 mg/kg, CD4+ and CD8+ blood T cells had undergone clonal expansion by week 6.

V was trimmed by 5 bases and J by 4 bases, leaving 6 bases between them. This CDR3 is 11 amino acids long. Germline V gene sequence: CDR1 MDHEN, CDR2 SYDVKM. This material consisted of CD4+ or CD8+ T cells sorted from blood, taken in a trial of the OX40 agonist ivuxolimab. The J gene is TRBJ2-7, the V gene TRBV28; D is unclear. The TCR sequence derives from an adult with an advanced solid tumor such as melanoma, head and neck, liver or kidney cancer. CDR3 sequence reads: CASSPWYEQYF. DNA for the CDR3: TGTGCCAGCAGTCCTTGGTACGAGCAGTACTTC.